The T cell receptor beta chain described here comes from a study of OX40 agonist ivuxolimab in advanced cancers. On the study more broadly: The drug used for patients, ivuxolimab, was an agonistic anti-OX40 (CD134) antibody. Under the entry rules, prior anti-PD-1, anti-PD-L1 or anti-CTLA-4 therapy was allowed, and 40% had some.

The V gene lost 4 bases and the J gene lost 0 bases, with 6 bases spanning the gap. Germline V gene data show CDR1 as SGHRS and CDR2 as YFSETQ. The CDR3 has 13 residues. Overall study results and limits: Nonresponders included some who also had low normalized T-cell clonal expansion.

Patients who had autoimmune disease history or got systemic immunosuppression were left out. Measured with immunoSEQ multiplex PCR; TCRdb has only the in-frame clones, and not every one. This sample has some 49,000 clones, with about 85% found just once. This clone appeared a single time. The target antigen is unknown. This TCR was recovered from an adult with an advanced solid tumor such as melanoma, head and neck, liver or kidney cancer. The chain couples TRBV5-1 to TRBJ2-3; D is uncertain. The sample was CD4+ or CD8+ T cells sorted from blood, taken in a trial of the OX40 agonist ivuxolimab. The CDR3 is CASSLDSTDTQYF. Written as DNA, the CDR3 is TGCGCCAGCAGCCTCGACAGCACAGATACGCAGTATTTT.